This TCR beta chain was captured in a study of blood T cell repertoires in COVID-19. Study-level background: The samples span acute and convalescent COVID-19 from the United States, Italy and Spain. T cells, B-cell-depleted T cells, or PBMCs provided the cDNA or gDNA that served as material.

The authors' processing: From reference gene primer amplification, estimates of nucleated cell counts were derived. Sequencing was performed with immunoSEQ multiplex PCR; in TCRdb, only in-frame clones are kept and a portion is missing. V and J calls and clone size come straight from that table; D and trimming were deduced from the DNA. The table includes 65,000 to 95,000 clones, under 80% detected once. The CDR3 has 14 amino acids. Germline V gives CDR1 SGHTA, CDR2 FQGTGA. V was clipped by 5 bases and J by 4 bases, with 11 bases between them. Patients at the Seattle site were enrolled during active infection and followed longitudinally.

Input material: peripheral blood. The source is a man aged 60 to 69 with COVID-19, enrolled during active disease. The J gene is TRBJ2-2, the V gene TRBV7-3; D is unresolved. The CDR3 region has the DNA TGTGCCAGCAGCCCCCACCGACTCACCGGGGAGCTGTTTTTT. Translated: CASSPHRLTGELFF.